Shown below are 18 T cell receptor beta chains from a single sample sequenced in a study of cytomegalovirus exposure and HLA in healthy donors. In the PCR, 60 Vbeta and 13 Jbeta primers were used. Method: immunoSEQ multiplex PCR; TCRdb's copy keeps in-frame clones and lacks some. The sample records roughly 72,000 clones, almost 80% being singletons. What was sequenced was PBMCs. The origin of the receptors is a woman aged 40 to 50 in good health and CMV-seropositive.

The rearrangement joins TRBV12-5 to TRBJ1-2; 7 bases are a match to TRBD1. Germline CDR1 and CDR2: LGHNT and FRNRAP. The CDR3 spans 12 residues. Unmatched junction bases numbered 6, after V lost 7 bases and J lost 7 bases. Here the CDR3 DNA reads TGTGCTAGTGCCCCATCAGGGGGTGGCTACACCTTC. It yields the protein CASAPSGGGYTF.

The rearrangement joins TRBV29-1 to TRBJ2-1; D is possibly TRBD1 (6 bases). Germline V CDR1 and CDR2: SQVTM, ANQGSEA. The length of the CDR3 is 12 residues. V lost 6 bases, J lost 2 bases, and 8 bases lay in between. The CDR3 protein is CSVNRAYNEQFF. In DNA form, the CDR3 reads TGCAGCGTCAACAGGGCCTACAATGAGCAGTTCTTC.

The J gene is TRBJ1-1, the V gene TRBV18; the match to TRBD1 covers 8 bases. Germline V gene lookup returns CDR1 KGHSH and CDR2 LQKENI. V shed 2 bases, J shed 5 bases, and the junction held 7 bases outside the gene matches. The CDR3 length is 15 residues. The CDR3 sequence is CASSPIPQGATEAFF. CDR3 DNA: TGTGCCAGCTCACCAATTCCCCAGGGGGCGACTGAAGCTTTCTTT.

V usage is TRBV28 and J usage is TRBJ2-7; TRBD1 aligns across 7 bases. Germline lookup yields CDR1 MDHEN and CDR2 SYDVKM. This CDR3 region has 16 residues. Unmatched junction bases numbered 7, after V lost 2 bases and J lost 0 bases. The CDR3 DNA sequence: TGTGCCAGCAGTTTACTATTTCGGGACAGCTCCTACGAGCAGTACTTC. It translates to CASSLLFRDSSYEQYF.

The rearrangement uses TRBV6-5 and TRBJ2-3; 8 nucleotides match TRBD1. In germline, CDR1 is MNHEY, CDR2 SVGAGI. The CDR3 runs to 16 residues. V shed 4 bases and J 2 bases; nucleotides not matched to a gene: 8. The CDR3 coding sequence is TGTGCCAGCAGTTGGGGGACGGGACAGGTCACAGATACGCAGTATTTT. Its translation is CASSWGTGQVTDTQYF.

This rearrangement joins TRBV2 to TRBJ1-1; tentative D call: TRBD1 (6 bases). The CDR3 sequence is 13 residues long. The V gene lost 6 bases and the J gene lost 1 base, with 9 bases spanning the gap. CDR1 and CDR2 from the germline V gene are SNHLY and FYNNEI. The CDR3 DNA is TGTGCCAGCAGCCGGGACAAGAACACTGAAGCTTTCTTT. Protein: CASSRDKNTEAFF.

The J gene is TRBJ1-2, the V gene TRBV7-8; 7 bases line up with TRBD1. V dropped 5 bases and J dropped 3; count of bases not matched to a gene: 6. Germline-derived CDR1 and CDR2 are SGHVS and FQNEAQ. The CDR3 runs to 14 residues. The CDR3 nucleotides read TGTGCCAGCAGCCAGAATCAGGGGGACTATGGCTACACCTTC. Residues: CASSQNQGDYGYTF. The whole variable domain, remainder taken from reference TRBV7-8 and TRBJ1-2, is GAGVSQSPRYKVAKRGQDVALRCDPISGHVSLFWYQQALGQGPEFLTYFQNEAQLDKSGLPSDRFFAERPEGSVSTLKIQRTQQEDSAVYLCASSQNQGDYGYTFGSGTRLTVV.

The chain recombines TRBV7-8 with TRBJ1-2; D is ambiguous. The CDR3 spans 14 residues. The V gene's germline CDR1 is SGHVS and CDR2 FQNEAQ. Trimming removed 0 bases from V and 0 bases from J, with 5 bases in between. The CDR3 DNA reads as TGTGCCAGCAGCTTAGCTGAGCCTAACTATGGCTACACCTTC. This encodes CASSLAEPNYGYTF.

This clone is a singleton in its sample. V usage is TRBV4-2 and J usage is TRBJ2-7; 8 bases fit TRBD1. Trimming at V came to 3 bases and at J to 1 base, leaving 5 bases not matched to a gene. Germline CDR1 is LGHNA and CDR2 is YNFKEQ. CDR3 length equals 15 residues. The DNA for the CDR3 is TGTGCCAGCAGCCAGGCCGGGACAGGTTCCTACGAGCAGTACTTC. Translated: CASSQAGTGSYEQYF.

V and J are TRBV2 and TRBJ2-5, with D possibly being TRBD1 (5 bases). V was cut by 1 base and J by 4 bases, with 13 bases left in between. The CDR3 runs to 15 residues. Germline CDR1 SNHLY, CDR2 FYNNEI. CDR3 sequence (DNA): TGTGCCAGCAGTGAAGAGGGGAATGTGGGAGAGACCCAGTACTTC. This encodes CASSEEGNVGETQYF.

The V gene is TRBV7-9, the J gene TRBJ2-1; possible D gene TRBD2, 5 bases. CDR3 length: 14 residues. Trimming removed 5 bases from V and 4 bases from J, with 12 bases in between. Germline CDR1 SEHNR, CDR2 FQNEAQ (reference sequence). CDR3 sequence: CASSITSSYNEQFF. The CDR3 nucleotides are TGTGCCAGCAGCATTACTAGTTCATACAATGAGCAGTTCTTC.

The J gene is TRBJ2-7, the V gene TRBV2; the D gene is possibly TRBD1 (6 bases). The CDR3 is 15 amino acids. Trimming stripped 5 bases from V and 2 bases from J, with 16 bases between. Germline V gene data show CDR1 as SNHLY and CDR2 as FYNNEI. CDR3 nucleotides: TGTGCCAGCAGTAGGTCACAGGGCGTAACCTACGAGCAGTACTTC. This translates into CASSRSQGVTYEQYF. Full variable domain (missing parts from reference TRBV2 and TRBJ2-7): EPEVTQTPSHQVTQMGQEVILRCVPISNHLYFYWYRQILGQKVEFLVSFYNNEISEKSEIFDDQFSVERPDGSNFTLKIRSTKLEDSAMYFCASSRSQGVTYEQYFGPGTRLTVT.

The V call is TRBV5-1, the J call TRBJ2-4; 11 nucleotides line up with TRBD2. Germline V lookup: CDR1 SGHRS, CDR2 YFSETQ. V dropped 4 bases and J dropped 0; count of bases not matched to a gene: 12. This CDR3 has 19 amino acids. The CDR3 coding sequence is TGCGCCAGCAGCAAGGGACTAGCGGAACAAGGGCTAGCCAAAAACATTCAGTACTTC. Translation: CASSKGLAEQGLAKNIQYF.

The chain combines TRBV5-1 with TRBJ2-7; tentatively, D is TRBD2 (5 bases). The V end lost 5 bases, the J end lost 3 bases, and 6 bases lay between the germline ends. The CDR3 is 11 residues long. Germline CDR1 is SGHRS and CDR2 is YFSETQ. The CDR3 DNA follows: TGCGCCAGCAGGACTAACTACGAGCAGTACTTC. Translation gives CASRTNYEQYF.

In its sample, this clone was seen a few times. The chain recombines TRBV4-1 with TRBJ2-3, with 9 bases aligning to TRBD1. The CDR3 runs 18 residues. The germline CDR1 and CDR2 sequences are MGHRA and YSYEKL. Trimming took 0 bases from V and 2 from J; bases not matched to a gene: 9. The CDR3 coding sequence is TGCGCCAGCAGCCAAGAGGAAGTAGGGACAGGGAACACAGATACGCAGTATTTT. Translated, it gives CASSQEEVGTGNTDTQYF.

The V and J genes are TRBV5-5 and TRBJ1-2; 8 nucleotides align to TRBD1. The CDR3 has 16 residues. The trim removed 4 bases at V and 8 bases at J, leaving 16 bases unmatched. The germline gives CDR1 SGHKS, CDR2 YYEKEE (reference sequence). CDR3 in amino acids: CASSPIDRGASRGYTF. Written as DNA, the CDR3 is TGTGCCAGCAGCCCGATTGACAGGGGCGCGTCGAGGGGCTACACCTTC.

The V and J genes are TRBV5-1 and TRBJ2-1; perhaps TRBD1 as D (5 bases). Per germline, CDR1 SGHRS and CDR2 YFSETQ. This CDR3 has 17 residues. V gave up 0 bases and J gave up 4 bases, with 17 bases separating them. Here the CDR3 reads CASSLGQQFLGYNEQFF. The CDR3 nucleotides are TGCGCCAGCAGCTTGGGACAGCAGTTCCTAGGGTACAATGAGCAGTTCTTC.

V gene TRBV2 combines with J gene TRBJ2-6; a weak D match, TRBD1 (5 bases). The germline CDR1 and CDR2 sequences are SNHLY and FYNNEI. The ends were cut back, 3 bases at V and 4 bases at J, with 13 bases in the middle. The CDR3 totals 16 residues. The DNA for the CDR3 is TGTGCCAGCAGTGAGCAGGGCGCTAGGGGGGCCAACGTCCTGACTTTC. It specifies CASSEQGARGANVLTF.